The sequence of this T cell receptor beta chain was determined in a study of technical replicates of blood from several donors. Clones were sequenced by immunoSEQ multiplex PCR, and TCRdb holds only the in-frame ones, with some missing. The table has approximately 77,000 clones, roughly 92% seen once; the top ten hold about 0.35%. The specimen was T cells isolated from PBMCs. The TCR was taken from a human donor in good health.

CDR3 loop: CAWKGLAGRNEQFF. CDR3 sequence (DNA): TGTGCCTGGAAGGGACTAGCCGGACGGAATGAGCAGTTCTTC. The genes are TRBV30 and TRBJ2-1, with 9 positions matching TRBD2. CDR3 length: 14 amino acids. Germline assignment: CDR1 GTSNPN and CDR2 SVGIG (reference sequence). Losses at the gene ends were 4 bases for V and 7 bases for J; bases not matched to a gene: 8.